Following are 32 T cell receptor beta chains from one sample sequenced in a study of blood T cell repertoires in COVID-19 (dated by TCRdb to 2020 to 2022). Libraries were built with the immunoSEQ multiplex PCR assay. TCRdb took over this immuneACCESS table, retaining in-frame rearrangements with V and J assigned. Such tables are incomplete; in checked studies, under half of the missing clones stem from an unresolved V gene, and the remainder is unexplained. The sample records some 300,000 clones, around 90% of which are singletons. In total, the top ten clones hold over 5% of the sample. The sample comprised peripheral blood. Source of these receptors: a woman between 45 and 60 years old with COVID-19, enrolled during active disease.

This chain uses TRBV5-8 with TRBJ2-3; weak D call: TRBD1 (5 bases). V was trimmed by 0 bases and J by 0 bases, leaving 8 bases between them. The germline CDR1 and CDR2 sequences are SGHTS and YDEGEE. This CDR3 contains 15 residues. CDR3 nucleotide sequence: TGTGCCAGCAGCTTGGGGGGCCGGAGCACAGATACGCAGTATTTT. This gives the protein CASSLGGRSTDTQYF.

V gene TRBV19 combines with J gene TRBJ1-5; TRBD1 aligns across 7 bases. Per germline, CDR1 LNHDA and CDR2 SQIVND (reference sequence). V shed 6 bases, J shed 1 base, and the junction held 3 bases outside the gene matches. The length of the CDR3 is 14 residues. The CDR3 here is CASRGQKSNQPQHF. The CDR3 coding sequence is TGTGCCAGTAGGGGACAGAAGAGCAATCAGCCCCAGCATTTT.

The chain links TRBV18 to TRBJ2-6; D is ambiguous. This CDR3 is built from 20 residues. Per the germline V gene, CDR1 is KGHSH and CDR2 is LQKENI. With 3 bases removed from V and 0 bases from J, the gap between germline ends came to 21 bases. CDR3 residues: CASSPDLLRSYFSGANVLTF. The CDR3 nucleotides are TGTGCCAGCTCACCCGACCTATTGAGGAGTTACTTCTCTGGGGCCAACGTCCTGACTTTC.

This clone was observed a few times. The V gene is TRBV5-6, the J gene TRBJ2-1; weak D call: TRBD2 (6 bases). The CDR3 runs 16 residues. Germline V CDR1 and CDR2: SGHDT, YYEEEE. Trimming cost V 6 bases and J 0 bases, with 16 bases left between them. For the CDR3, the DNA is TGTGCCAGCATTAGGAGGGTCTTAAGCTCCTACAATGAGCAGTTCTTC. This gives the protein CASIRRVLSSYNEQFF.

The chain couples TRBV3-1 (or the pseudogene TRBV3-2) to TRBJ2-4, with TRBD2 identical over 13 bases. The CDR3 runs 20 residues. Germline CDR1 and CDR2: LGHDT and YNNKEL (reference sequence). Trimming removed 0 bases from V and 0 bases from J; junction bases left unmatched: 8. CDR3: CASSQDRGLAGKLAKNIQYF. The CDR3 DNA reads TGTGCCAGCAGCCAAGATAGGGGACTAGCGGGGAAGCTAGCCAAAAACATTCAGTACTTC.

The chain couples TRBV6-6 to TRBJ2-1, with TRBD2 matching over 7 bases. The germline CDR1 and CDR2 sequences are MNHNY and SVGAGI (reference sequence). The V segment lost 7 bases and the J segment 6 bases; nucleotides outside the gene matches: 6. This CDR3 is built from 13 residues. CDR3 region: CASNRGSGNEQFF. Written as DNA, the CDR3 is TGTGCCAGCAATCGCGGGAGTGGCAATGAGCAGTTCTTC.

The V call is TRBV29-1, the J call TRBJ1-3; TRBD1 matches at 9 bases. The CDR3 covers 16 residues. Germline CDR1 reads SQVTM; CDR2 reads ANQGSEA. Germline trimming cut 3 bases from V and 3 bases from J; bases unmatched to any gene: 9. CDR3 residues: CSVEGGQGYFGNTIYF. CDR3 DNA: TGCAGCGTTGAGGGGGGACAGGGATACTTTGGAAACACCATATATTTT.

The gene calls are TRBV20-1 and TRBJ1-2, with D possibly TRBD1 on 5 matching bases. This CDR3 has 11 amino acids. Germline lookup yields CDR1 DFQATT and CDR2 SNEGSKA (reference sequence). CDR3 in DNA: TGCAGGGCAACAAGGGGAATGGGCTACACCTTC. It yields the protein CRATRGMGYTF.

This clone was seen just once. The rearrangement links TRBV2 to TRBJ2-5; 8 nucleotides line up with TRBD1. The CDR3 length is 14 residues. Germline V gives CDR1 SNHLY, CDR2 FYNNEI. Trimming at V came to 4 bases and at J to 3 bases, leaving 4 bases not matched to a gene. The CDR3 region is CASSGQGFEETQYF. CDR3 DNA: TGTGCCAGCAGTGGACAGGGGTTTGAAGAGACCCAGTACTTC.

The J gene is TRBJ2-1, the V gene TRBV7-2, with 7 bases fitting TRBD1. Germline CDR1 and CDR2: SGHTA and FQGNSA. V lost 6 bases to trimming and J lost 3 bases; unmatched junction nucleotides: 5. This CDR3 comprises 14 residues. The CDR3 spells CASRNRQGYNEQFF. The CDR3 nucleotides are TGTGCCAGCAGGAACAGACAGGGCTACAATGAGCAGTTCTTC.

This chain joins TRBV19 and TRBJ2-1; 10 nucleotides match TRBD2. The V gene end was trimmed by 3 bases and the J gene end by 7 bases; junction bases not matched to a gene: 12. CDR3 length: 17 residues. The V gene's germline CDR1 is LNHDA and CDR2 SQIVND (reference sequence). The CDR3 DNA reads as TGTGCCAGTAGTATTCCTAGCGGGAGACTAATGGGGAATGAGCAGTTCTTC. Translation: CASSIPSGRLMGNEQFF.

The rearrangement uses TRBV6-6 and TRBJ1-5; D is undetermined. Germline CDR1 reads MNHNY; CDR2 reads SVGAGI (reference sequence). The CDR3 runs 15 residues. Trimming left V 0 bases short and J 3 bases short, with 9 bases between. The CDR3 DNA reads as TGTGCCAGCAGTTACTCCGAGTCCGTCAATCAGCCCCAGCATTTT. The encoded protein is CASSYSESVNQPQHF.

The chain couples TRBV4-2 to TRBJ2-2; 7 bases line up with TRBD2. In germline, CDR1 is LGHNA, CDR2 YNFKEQ. The CDR3 consists of 16 residues. Trimming cost V 2 bases and J 4 bases; bases outside gene matches: 7. This CDR3 is CASSQPTSRLTGELFF. Here the CDR3 DNA reads TGTGCCAGCAGCCAACCGACTAGCCGACTCACCGGGGAGCTGTTTTTT.

To note about this clone: In the same sample, other DNA sequences code for this CDR3. The rearrangement links TRBV18 to TRBJ1-2; 10 positions match TRBD1. This CDR3 comprises 13 residues. The germline CDR1 and CDR2 sequences are KGHSH and LQKENI. Trimming at V came to 3 bases and at J to 8 bases, leaving 3 bases not matched to a gene. The CDR3 nucleotides are TGTGCCAGCTCACCCGACAGGGGGCAGGGCTACACCTTC. It translates to CASSPDRGQGYTF.

The CDR3: CASSLLKGASATDTQYF. CDR3 nucleotide sequence: TGTGCCAGCAGCTTGTTAAAAGGGGCGAGTGCGACAGATACGCAGTATTTT. The J gene is TRBJ2-3, the V gene TRBV5-6, with D possibly being TRBD1 (5 bases). CDR3 length: 17 residues. V was shortened by 1 base and J by 3 bases, with 18 bases between the two germline ends. Germline V CDR1 and CDR2: SGHDT, YYEEEE.

V gene TRBV5-1 combines with J gene TRBJ2-3; TRBD2 agrees at 10 bases. Germline lookup yields CDR1 SGHRS and CDR2 YFSETQ. J was trimmed by 0 bases and V by 2 bases; bases with no gene match: 0. The CDR3 extends over 15 amino acids. The CDR3 coding sequence is TGCGCCAGCAGCTTTAGCGGGAGGAGCACAGATACGCAGTATTTT. Protein product: CASSFSGRSTDTQYF.

This clone appeared a few times. The rearrangement links TRBV9 to TRBJ1-2, with 8 nucleotides matching TRBD1. Germline CDR1 reads SGDLS; CDR2 reads YYNGEE. The CDR3 contains 15 residues. Trimming at V came to 0 bases and at J to 8 bases, leaving 9 bases not matched to a gene. The CDR3 sequence is CASSVGAGGAPGYTF. The CDR3 DNA follows: TGTGCCAGCAGCGTAGGTGCAGGGGGCGCGCCGGGCTACACCTTC. Variable domain in full (rest from reference TRBV9 and TRBJ1-2): DSGVTQTPKHLITATGQRVTLRCSPRSGDLSVYWYQQSLDQGLQFLIQYYNGEERAKGNILERFSAQQFPDLHSELNLSSLELGDSALYFCASSVGAGGAPGYTFGSGTRLTVV.

This clone was counted ten times or more. V usage is TRBV7-9 and J usage is TRBJ2-1; TRBD1 agrees at 7 bases. V trimming: 2 bases; J trimming: 4 bases; junction bases outside the gene matches: 8. The CDR3 loop spans 16 amino acids. CDR1 is SEHNR, CDR2 FQNEAQ, per germline (reference sequence). In DNA form, the CDR3 reads TGTGCCAGCAGCTTAATGAGGGACAGCTCATACAATGAGCAGTTCTTC. Amino acid sequence: CASSLMRDSSYNEQFF.

The rearrangement uses TRBV27 and TRBJ2-1, with a possible D match to TRBD2 (7 bases). The ends were cut back, 5 bases at V and 8 bases at J, with 16 bases in the middle. This CDR3 is 14 amino acids long. Germline V gene lookup returns CDR1 MNHEY and CDR2 SMNVEV (reference sequence). The CDR3 nucleotides read TGTGCCAGCAGTCCCGGGACGGGGGGCCATGAGCAGTTCTTC. As protein: CASSPGTGGHEQFF.

This chain links TRBV3-1 (or the pseudogene TRBV3-2) with TRBJ1-2; 8 bases align to TRBD1. Germline V CDR1 and CDR2: LGHDT, YNNKEL (reference sequence). The CDR3 is made up of 11 amino acids. V shed 2 bases and J 14 bases; nucleotides not matched to a gene: 4. CDR3 nucleotide sequence: TGTGCCAGCAGCCAACAGGGGGCCTATACCTTC. Translation gives CASSQQGAYTF.

This sequence joins TRBV6-6 and TRBJ2-1; 13 bases are a match to TRBD2. Germline V gives CDR1 MNHNY, CDR2 SVGAGI (reference sequence). The CDR3 runs 16 residues. V was pared by 5 bases and J by 7 bases, with 8 bases of the junction left unmatched. The CDR3 loop reads CASSGTWTSGSNEQFF. Written as DNA, the CDR3 is TGTGCCAGCAGTGGCACTTGGACTAGCGGGAGTAATGAGCAGTTCTTC.

This clone was picked up one time. The V and J genes are TRBV5-1 and TRBJ2-2, with D perhaps TRBD2 (6 bases). V lost 4 bases and J 0 bases, leaving 13 bases between the germline ends. Germline V lookup: CDR1 SGHRS, CDR2 YFSETQ. The CDR3 is 16 residues long. The CDR3 DNA sequence: TGCGCCAGCAGCCTACGCCGGGACTCGAACACCGGGGAGCTGTTTTTT. Amino acids: CASSLRRDSNTGELFF.

The chain has TRBV6-6 and TRBJ1-1; TRBD1 matches at 7 bases. Looked up from germline, CDR1 is MNHNY and CDR2 is SVGAGI (reference sequence). J was trimmed by 2 bases and V by 5 bases; bases with no gene match: 8. The CDR3 spans 15 residues. The CDR3 loop is CASSPPGTVNTEAFF. The CDR3 DNA sequence: TGTGCCAGCAGTCCACCCGGGACAGTAAACACTGAAGCTTTCTTT.

This clone was recorded once. The chain employs TRBV18 and TRBJ1-2; D gene ambiguous. Germline CDR1 and CDR2: KGHSH and LQKENI. The CDR3 runs 14 residues. V was trimmed by 2 bases and J by 4 bases, leaving 11 bases between them. This CDR3 reads CASSPGAGSYGYTF. CDR3 coding DNA: TGTGCCAGCTCACCAGGCGCGGGTAGCTATGGCTACACCTTC.

The chain links TRBV18 to TRBJ2-7; 11 nucleotides agree with TRBD2. This CDR3 is built from 15 residues. Losses at the gene ends were 3 bases for V and 6 bases for J; bases not matched to a gene: 7. Germline V CDR1 and CDR2: KGHSH, LQKENI. The CDR3 here is CASSPSGRGNLEQYF. In nucleotides, the CDR3 is TGTGCCAGCTCACCTAGCGGGAGGGGGAACCTCGAGCAGTACTTC. Together with reference TRBV18 and TRBJ2-7, the CDR3 gives the full variable domain: NAGVMQNPRHLVRRRGQEARLRCSPMKGHSHVYWYRQLPEEGLKFMVYLQKENIIDESGMPKERFSAEFPKEGPSILRIQQVVRGDSAAYFCASSPSGRGNLEQYFGPGTRLTVT.

The J gene is TRBJ1-4, the V gene TRBV30; 9 bases align to TRBD1. The ends lost 1 base at V and 8 bases at J; junction bases unmatched: 5. Germline lookup yields CDR1 GTSNPN and CDR2 SVGIG (reference sequence). The CDR3 covers 14 residues. As DNA, the CDR3 is TGTGCCTGGAGTGGGACAGGGGTTCGAGAAAAACTGTTTTTT. This encodes CAWSGTGVREKLFF.

Here the CDR3 reads CASRGQGYEKLFF. Written as DNA, the CDR3 is TGCGCCAGCAGGGGACAGGGCTATGAAAAACTGTTTTTT. The V and J genes are TRBV5-1 and TRBJ1-4; 9 bases line up with TRBD1. The germline V gene has CDR1 SGHRS and CDR2 YFSETQ. The J segment lost 6 bases and the V segment lost 5 bases, leaving 2 bases of the junction unmatched. This CDR3 is built from 13 residues. Full variable domain (outside the CDR3, taken from reference TRBV5-1 and TRBJ1-4): KAGVTQTPRYLIKTRGQQVTLSCSPISGHRSVSWYQQTPGQGLQFLFEYFSETQRNKGNFPGRFSGRQFSNSRSEMNVSTLELGDSALYLCASRGQGYEKLFFGSGTQLSVL.

The V gene is TRBV4-1, the J gene TRBJ2-3; 9 bases match TRBD1. V shed 4 bases, J shed 5 bases, and the junction held 10 bases outside the gene matches. The germline V gene has CDR1 MGHRA and CDR2 YSYEKL. The CDR3 loop spans 16 amino acids. CDR3 protein: CASSPINRGRGDTQYF. In DNA, the CDR3 is TGCGCCAGCAGCCCTATAAACAGGGGGCGAGGAGATACGCAGTATTTT.

The chain carries TRBV7-7 and TRBJ1-4; TRBD1 agrees at 8 bases. Germline CDR1 and CDR2: SSHAT and FNYEAQ (reference sequence). The ends lost 5 bases at V and 7 bases at J; junction bases unmatched: 3. The CDR3 has 13 residues. The DNA for the CDR3 is TGTGCCAGCAGCCAGGACAGGGCTGAAAAACTGTTTTTT. Its translation is CASSQDRAEKLFF. The whole variable domain, filled in from reference TRBV7-7 and TRBJ1-4, reads GAGVSQSPRYKVTKRGQDVTLRCDPISSHATLYWYQQALGQGPEFLTYFNYEAQPDKSGLPSDRFSAERPEGSISTLTIQRTEQRDSAMYRCASSQDRAEKLFFGSGTQLSVL.

This clone was found a few times. The chain has TRBV2 and TRBJ1-1, with D possibly matching TRBD1 (5 bases). V lost 6 bases and J lost 3, with 11 bases in between. The CDR3 has 13 amino acids. Germline CDR1 and CDR2: SNHLY and FYNNEI. The CDR3 loop is CASRGPGDTEAFF. The DNA of the CDR3 is TGTGCCAGCAGGGGGCCGGGCGACACTGAAGCTTTCTTT. Complete variable domain (other parts from reference TRBV2 and TRBJ1-1): EPEVTQTPSHQVTQMGQEVILRCVPISNHLYFYWYRQILGQKVEFLVSFYNNEISEKSEIFDDQFSVERPDGSNFTLKIRSTKLEDSAMYFCASRGPGDTEAFFGQGTRLTVV.

This chain connects TRBV5-5 to TRBJ2-7; a possible D gene is TRBD2 (7 bases). V lost 3 bases and J 6 bases, leaving 13 bases between the germline ends. From germline, CDR1 is SGHKS and CDR2 YYEKEE (reference sequence). There are 13 residues in the CDR3. The CDR3 spells CASSWGGGAEQYF. CDR3 nucleotide sequence: TGTGCCAGCAGCTGGGGAGGGGGGGCCGAGCAGTACTTC.

The CDR3 DNA reads as TGCGCCAGCAGCTTGGTTCCAGACTTACTTGGAAACACCATATATTTT. Translated: CASSLVPDLLGNTIYF. This chain links TRBV5-1 with TRBJ1-3; D remains ambiguous. V was cut by 0 bases and J by 3 bases, with 13 bases left in between. This CDR3 comprises 16 residues. CDR1 is SGHRS and CDR2 is YFSETQ in the germline V gene.